The T cell receptor (beta chain) described here comes from a study of T cells after yellow fever vaccination. General study points: Among primary-vaccination clones, most reappeared after the booster, at 96% for CD4 and around 91% for CD8.

The CDR3 is 13 residues long. The ends were cut back, 1 base at V and 8 bases at J, with 11 bases in the middle. CDR1 is DFQATT, CDR2 SNEGSKA, per germline (reference sequence). TCRdb reprocessed the 5' RACE reads with MiXCR, giving one entry per CDR3 protein. The table lists 100,000 to 150,000 distinct CDR3 sequences, roughly 6.7% of them singletons. This clonotype occurred many times. Antigen unknown. The source is a man aged 18 to 29 who received the YFV17D yellow fever vaccine. The sequencing used CD4+ T cells sorted from PBMCs, collected 10 days after the first yellow fever vaccination. This chain connects TRBV20-1 to TRBJ1-4, with a weak D call TRBD1 (6 bases). The CDR3 region has the DNA TGCAGTGCTAGAGCGGGGGGCTCCGAAAAACTGTTTTTT. Residues: CSARAGGSEKLFF.